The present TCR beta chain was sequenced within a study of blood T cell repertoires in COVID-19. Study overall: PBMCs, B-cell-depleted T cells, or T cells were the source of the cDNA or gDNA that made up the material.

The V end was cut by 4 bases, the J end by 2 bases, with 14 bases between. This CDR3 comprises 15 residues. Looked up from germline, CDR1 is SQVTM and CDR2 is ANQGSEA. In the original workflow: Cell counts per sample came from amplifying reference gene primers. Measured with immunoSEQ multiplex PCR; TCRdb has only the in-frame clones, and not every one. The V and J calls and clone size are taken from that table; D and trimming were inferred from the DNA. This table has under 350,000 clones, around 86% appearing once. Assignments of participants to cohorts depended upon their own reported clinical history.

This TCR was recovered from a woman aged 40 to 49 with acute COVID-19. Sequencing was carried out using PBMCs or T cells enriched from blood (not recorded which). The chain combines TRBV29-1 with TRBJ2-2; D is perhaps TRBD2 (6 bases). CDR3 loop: CSVAGVGGNTGELFF. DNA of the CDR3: TGCAGCGTTGCCGGGGTGGGGGGAAACACCGGGGAGCTGTTTTTT.